These 3 T cell receptor beta chains came from one sample sequenced in a study of breast tumors, draining lymph nodes, adjacent tissues. Samples came from axillary lymph nodes draining the breast cancer. TCRdb redid the calling of the multiplex PCR reads with MiXCR, one entry per CDR3 protein. The sample lists some 130,000 distinct CDR3 sequences, 20% to 25% seen once, with 2.5% to 3% in the top ten. The specimen was axillary lymph node tissue. The receptor source for this set is a female donor with breast cancer. Some clones in this sample may be carry-over from other donors' samples.

Note on this clonotype: A much larger clone lies one base from this, so it may be a read error. The conserved final phenylalanine or tryptophan is absent from the CDR3, which likely points to a read error. The V call is TRBV6-5, the J call TRBJ2-3; tentatively, D is TRBD1 (6 bases). The V end was cut by 7 bases, the J end by 3 bases, with 11 bases between. Germline lookup yields CDR1 MNHEY and CDR2 SVGAGI. The CDR3 extends over 13 amino acids. The CDR3 nucleotides read TGTGCCAGCAAACCCACAGGGACAGATACGCAGTATCTT. Its protein is CASKPTGTDTQYL.

This clonotype was observed at least ten times. The chain links TRBV5-1 to TRBJ2-7; a weak D match, TRBD2 (6 bases). The CDR3 is 14 amino acids. Germline V CDR1 and CDR2: SGHRS, YFSETQ. Trimming cost V 0 bases and J 0 bases, with 7 bases left between them. The CDR3 region has the DNA TGCGCCAGCAGCTTGGGGACTACCTCCTACGAGCAGTACTTC. Protein sequence: CASSLGTTSYEQYF.

A remark on this clonotype: This may arise from a read error, as a much more abundant clone is one base away. Likely a read error: the CDR3 ends without its conserved phenylalanine or tryptophan. This rearrangement joins TRBV2 to TRBJ2-2; D is possibly TRBD2 (6 bases). Deletions cut 8 bases from V and 5 bases from J, with 12 bases between. Germline V CDR1 and CDR2: SNHLY, FYNNEI. This CDR3 comprises 13 residues. CDR3 protein: CASRGTPTGELFS. In nucleotides, the CDR3 is TGTGCCAGCCGGGGGACCCCAACCGGGGAGCTGTTTTCT.